This T cell receptor beta chain was sequenced for a study of T-cell reconstitution after alpha-beta-depleted transplantation in children. This clonotype was recorded at least ten times. The V gene's germline CDR1 is SGHTA and CDR2 FQGNSA. Trimming took 3 bases from V and 2 from J, leaving 7 bases between them. The CDR3 is 13 amino acids. As it was prepared, the TCRbeta library received unique molecular identifiers. TCRdb processed the PCR reads anew with MiXCR; each CDR3 protein has one entry. The data show approximately 520,000 distinct CDR3 sequences, 30% to 35% seen once. The chain couples TRBV7-2 to TRBJ1-1; D gene uncertain. Sequencing was performed on PBMCs from the stem cell graft donor, taken from the stem cell graft. This clonotype originated in a human donor who donated a stem cell graft to a child with aplastic anemia. CDR3 coding DNA: TGTGCCAGCAGCTTCCCCGGAAACACTGAAGCTTTCTTT. Amino acid sequence: CASSFPGNTEAFF.